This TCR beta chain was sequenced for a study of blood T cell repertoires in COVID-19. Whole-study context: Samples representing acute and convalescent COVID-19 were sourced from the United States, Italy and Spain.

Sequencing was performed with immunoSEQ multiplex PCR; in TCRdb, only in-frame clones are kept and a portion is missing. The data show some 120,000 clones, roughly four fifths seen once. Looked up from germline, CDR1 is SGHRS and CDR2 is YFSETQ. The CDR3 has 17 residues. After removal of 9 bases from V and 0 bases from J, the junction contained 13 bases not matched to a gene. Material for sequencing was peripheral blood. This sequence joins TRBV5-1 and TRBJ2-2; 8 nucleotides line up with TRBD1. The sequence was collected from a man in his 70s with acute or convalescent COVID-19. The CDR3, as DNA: TGCGCCACGGACCCGACCGGCAGGGGGCCGAACACCGGGGAGCTGTTTTTT. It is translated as CATDPTGRGPNTGELFF.